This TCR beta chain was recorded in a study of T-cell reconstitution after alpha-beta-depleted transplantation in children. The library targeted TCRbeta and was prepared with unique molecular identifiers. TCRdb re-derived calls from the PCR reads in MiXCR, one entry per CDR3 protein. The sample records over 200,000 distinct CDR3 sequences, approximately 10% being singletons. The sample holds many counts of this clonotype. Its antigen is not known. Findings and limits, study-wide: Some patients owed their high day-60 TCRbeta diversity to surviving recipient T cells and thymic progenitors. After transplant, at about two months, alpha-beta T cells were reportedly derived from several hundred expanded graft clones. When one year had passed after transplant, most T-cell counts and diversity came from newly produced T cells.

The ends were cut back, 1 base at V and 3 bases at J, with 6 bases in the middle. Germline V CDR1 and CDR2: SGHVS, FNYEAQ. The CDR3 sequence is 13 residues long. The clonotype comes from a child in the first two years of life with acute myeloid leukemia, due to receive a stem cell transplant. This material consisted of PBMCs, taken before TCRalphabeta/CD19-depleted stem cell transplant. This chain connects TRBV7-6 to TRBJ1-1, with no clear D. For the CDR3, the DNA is TGTGCCAGCAGCTTAGATAGGCACACTGAAGCTTTCTTT. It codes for CASSLDRHTEAFF.